These 25 T cell receptor beta chains share one sample of origin, sequenced in a study of T cells in Graves' hyperthyroidism and ophthalmopathy (dated by TCRdb to between 2018 and 2021). The receptor library was made with multiplex PCR. The listed sequencing device is Illumina HiSeq 2000. TCR beta CDR3 regions were amplified from RNA transcripts. For the first round of RT-PCR on the TCR CDR3, the HTBI primer set was used together with the Qiagen OneStep RT-PCR kit. Using fastp trimming at Q25 and MiXCR clonotype assembly, TCRdb reanalyzed the public sequencing data and kept in-frame beta chains. Every distinct CDR3 protein forms one entry, paired with its most common genes and DNA. The sample table shows nearly 750,000 distinct CDR3 sequences, and roughly 32% are seen once. The biggest ten clones account for roughly 31% of the sample. Sequencing was performed on blood. Receptors were obtained from a woman aged 40 to 49 with Graves' hyperthyroidism.

In this sample, this clonotype turned up a few times. The chain combines TRBV7-9 with TRBJ1-2, with TRBD1 identical over 9 bases. Germline values: CDR1 SEHNR, CDR2 FQNEAQ (reference sequence). This CDR3 region has 14 residues. Trimming took 3 bases from V and 6 from J; bases not matched to a gene: 5. The CDR3: CASSFKQGADGYTF. DNA for the CDR3: TGTGCCAGCAGCTTCAAACAGGGGGCGGATGGCTACACCTTC.

This clonotype occurred many times. The J gene is TRBJ1-2, the V gene TRBV7-9, with D perhaps TRBD1 (6 bases). The CDR3 runs to 14 residues. In germline, CDR1 is SEHNR, CDR2 FQNEAQ (reference sequence). V was shortened by 3 bases and J by 8 bases, with 16 bases between the two germline ends. The CDR3 region has the DNA TGTGCCAGCAGCTTGGCCGGGGACAAGTACGGCTACACCTTC. Protein sequence: CASSLAGDKYGYTF.

This clonotype was detected ten times or more. The chain combines TRBV29-1 with TRBJ2-5, with unresolved D. Trimming cost V 4 bases and J 7 bases, with 19 bases left between them. The CDR3 length is 14 residues. Germline values: CDR1 SQVTM, CDR2 ANQGSEA. The CDR3 protein is CSVGLWQEGATQYF. CDR3 in DNA: TGCAGCGTTGGTCTATGGCAGGAAGGTGCGACCCAGTACTTC. Together with reference TRBV29-1 and TRBJ2-5, the CDR3 gives the full variable domain: SAVISQKPSRDICQRGTSLTIQCQVDSQVTMMFWYRQQPGQSLTLIATANQGSEATYESGFVIDKFPISRPNLTFSTLTVSNMSPEDSSIYLCSVGLWQEGATQYFGPGTRLLVL.

This clonotype occurred a few times. This chain joins TRBV20-1 and TRBJ1-2; weak D call: TRBD1 (5 bases). The CDR3 spans 15 residues. In germline, CDR1 is DFQATT, CDR2 SNEGSKA (reference sequence). Trimming removed 3 bases at V and 6 bases at J, with 20 bases between. CDR3 bases: TGCAGTGCTAGGGGGGGTAGTGAGGCCCCCCATGGCTACACCTTC. Protein sequence: CSARGGSEAPHGYTF.

In the case of this clonotype: Possible read error: a much larger clone is one base away. The missing conserved phenylalanine or tryptophan at the end of this CDR3 makes a read error likely. This chain connects TRBV7-9 to TRBJ2-7; D not certain. Per the germline V gene, CDR1 is SEHNR and CDR2 is FQNEAQ (reference sequence). The CDR3 has 16 amino acids. Trimming took off 1 base at V and 2 bases at J, with 15 bases between the two ends. This CDR3 is CASSLGLADDAYEQYL. The DNA for the CDR3 is TGTGCCAGCAGCTTAGGTCTGGCAGACGATGCCTACGAGCAGTACCTC.

This clonotype was recorded many times. This chain connects TRBV10-1 to TRBJ1-5; D unresolved. The CDR3 is 14 amino acids. Trimming left V 3 bases short and J 2 bases short, with 8 bases between. Germline V gene sequence: CDR1 WNHNN, CDR2 SYGVQD (reference sequence). CDR3 nucleotide sequence: TGCGCCAGCAGTGACGGGCCGCGCAATCAGCCCCAGCATTTT. Translating gives CASSDGPRNQPQHF.

This clonotype occurred a few times. The chain links TRBV5-6 to TRBJ1-5; D possibly corresponds to TRBD1 (5 bases). CDR1 and CDR2 from the germline V gene are SGHDT and YYEEEE. V lost 2 bases, J lost 0 bases, and 12 bases lay in between. The CDR3 consists of 16 residues. The DNA of the CDR3 is TGTGCCAGCAGCTTTGGGGCTACCTATAGCAATCAGCCCCAGCATTTT. This translates into CASSFGATYSNQPQHF.

For this clonotype: This likely comes from a read error, as the CDR3 has no conserved phenylalanine or tryptophan at its end. The chain recombines TRBV29-1 with TRBJ1-1; D ambiguous. CDR1 SQVTM and CDR2 ANQGSEA come from the germline V gene. The CDR3 is 10 residues long. Trimming removed 2 bases at V and 11 bases at J, with 9 bases between. The CDR3 DNA follows: TGCAGCGTTGAACGGGTGGGGGCTTTCCTT. Its protein product is CSVERVGAFL.

This clonotype was detected only once. The rearrangement joins TRBV6-1 to TRBJ2-3; D is undetermined. CDR1 is MNHNS and CDR2 is SASEGT in the germline V gene. V gave up 6 bases and J gave up 4 bases, with 20 bases separating them. There are 16 residues in the CDR3. The CDR3: CASSLGAPRNADTQYF. The CDR3 bases are TGTGCCAGCAGCTTGGGCGCGCCCAGGAACGCAGATACGCAGTATTTT.

This clonotype occurred many times. The chain couples TRBV10-3 to TRBJ2-7; 7 nucleotides match TRBD1. The germline gives CDR1 ENHRY, CDR2 SYGVKD. J gave up 4 bases and V 2 bases, and 2 bases lay outside the gene matches. This CDR3 is 13 amino acids long. The chain's CDR3 is CAISEGTVYEQYF. CDR3 bases: TGTGCCATCAGTGAGGGGACAGTATACGAGCAGTACTTC.

Ten or more counts support this clonotype. V usage is TRBV6-5 and J usage is TRBJ1-4; maybe TRBD1 (6 bases). CDR1 is MNHEY and CDR2 is SVGAGI in the germline V gene. V shed 0 bases and J shed 8 bases, with 13 bases lying between them. This CDR3 is 15 amino acids long. The DNA for the CDR3 is TGTGCCAGCAGTTACTCGGCAGGGGTAGGCGAAAAACTGTTTTTT. Translating gives CASSYSAGVGEKLFF.

This clonotype was detected a few times. The genes are TRBV4-3 and TRBJ1-1; no reliable D call. The CDR3 totals 14 residues. V lost 0 bases, J lost 1 base, and 6 bases lay in between. Germline CDR1 reads LGHNA; CDR2 reads YSLEER. CDR3 residues: CASSQEPKNTEAFF. DNA for the CDR3: TGCGCCAGCAGCCAAGAACCTAAGAACACTGAAGCTTTCTTT.

This clonotype was counted many times. The V gene is TRBV2, the J gene TRBJ1-5, with D perhaps TRBD1 (6 bases). The CDR3 runs 14 residues. Germline V CDR1 and CDR2: SNHLY, FYNNEI. V lost 9 bases and J lost 1, with 13 bases in between. The CDR3 spells CARYRGRSNQPQHF. The DNA for the CDR3 is TGTGCCAGGTATAGGGGGAGGAGCAATCAGCCCCAGCATTTT. The variable domain in full, completed from reference TRBV2 and TRBJ1-5, reads EPEVTQTPSHQVTQMGQEVILRCVPISNHLYFYWYRQILGQKVEFLVSFYNNEISEKSEIFDDQFSVERPDGSNFTLKIRSTKLEDSAMYFCARYRGRSNQPQHFGDGTRLSIL.

The chain uses TRBV24-1 and TRBJ1-6, with TRBD1 identical over 7 bases. Germline trimming cut 4 bases from V and 8 bases from J; bases unmatched to any gene: 4. Per germline, CDR1 KGHDR and CDR2 SFDVKD. The CDR3 runs to 14 residues. The CDR3 nucleotides read TGTGCCACCAGTGAGACAGGGATTCATTCACCCCTCCACTTT. It codes for CATSETGIHSPLHF.

This clonotype was seen a handful of times. V is TRBV27 and J is TRBJ1-1, with 8 bases lining up with TRBD1. V was pared by 5 bases and J by 11 bases, with 7 bases of the junction left unmatched. Looked up from germline, CDR1 is MNHEY and CDR2 is SMNVEV (reference sequence). The CDR3 has 12 amino acids. CDR3: CASSGDRTGAFF. The CDR3 DNA follows: TGTGCCAGCAGTGGGGACAGGACGGGGGCTTTCTTT.

V and J are TRBV7-9 and TRBJ1-4; possible D gene TRBD1, 6 bases. Trimming took off 8 bases at V and 7 bases at J, with 17 bases between the two ends. This CDR3 comprises 14 residues. Germline loops: CDR1 SEHNR, CDR2 FQNEAQ (reference sequence). The CDR3 region is CASHTQGSTEKLFF. The CDR3 nucleotides read TGTGCCAGCCATACCCAGGGGAGCACTGAAAAACTGTTTTTT.

The V call is TRBV7-2, the J call TRBJ1-2, with TRBD1 identical over 10 bases. The V segment lost 2 bases and the J segment 6 bases; nucleotides outside the gene matches: 6. This CDR3 has 15 amino acids. Germline V gene lookup returns CDR1 SGHTA and CDR2 FQGNSA. The CDR3 here is CASSLPGTGENGYTF. DNA of the CDR3: TGTGCCAGCAGCTTACCAGGGACAGGGGAAAATGGCTACACCTTC.

This clonotype was picked up a small number of times. The V and J genes are TRBV7-2 and TRBJ1-2; no firm D call. Trimming took off 6 bases at V and 4 bases at J, with 21 bases between the two ends. This CDR3 spans 16 amino acids. Per germline, CDR1 SGHTA and CDR2 FQGNSA. The DNA of the CDR3 is TGTGCCAGCAGTTACTCGCCCCCGGGAGTCGGCTATGGCTACACCTTC. Translating gives CASSYSPPGVGYGYTF.

This clonotype occurred a few times. The genes are TRBV2 and TRBJ2-6; D unresolved. This CDR3 is 16 amino acids long. V was shortened by 1 base and J by 0 bases, with 7 bases between the two germline ends. Germline V CDR1 and CDR2: SNHLY, FYNNEI. Here the CDR3 DNA reads TGTGCCAGCAGTGAAGTCCCGTACTCTGGGGCCAACGTCCTGACTTTC. Protein product: CASSEVPYSGANVLTF.

This clonotype occurred many times. The chain combines TRBV2 with TRBJ1-5, with a tentative D call TRBD1 (5 bases). The V gene's germline CDR1 is SNHLY and CDR2 FYNNEI. V was trimmed by 2 bases and J by 3 bases, leaving 11 bases between them. The CDR3 runs to 15 residues. The CDR3, as DNA: TGTGCCAGCAGTGAAAACGGACAAATCAATCAGCCCCAGCATTTT. This translates into CASSENGQINQPQHF.

Many counts were recorded for this clonotype. The DNA for the CDR3 is TGTGCCACCAGCAGAGATACCGAGGTTGAAGCTTTCTTT. Translating gives CATSRDTEVEAFF. This chain connects TRBV15 to TRBJ1-1, with no clear D. With 0 bases removed from V and 7 bases from J, the gap between germline ends came to 9 bases. Germline V CDR1 and CDR2: LNHNV, YYDKDF (reference sequence). This CDR3 contains 13 residues. The full variable domain, its missing parts supplied by reference TRBV15 and TRBJ1-1, is DAMVIQNPRYQVTQFGKPVTLSCSQTLNHNVMYWYQQKSSQAPKLLFHYYDKDFNNEADTPDNFQSRRPNTSFCFLDIRSPGLGDTAMYLCATSRDTEVEAFFGQGTRLTVV.

About this clonotype itself: The junction and the germline gene differ at one end; a read error may be behind it. This chain connects TRBV19 to TRBJ2-2; TRBD1 or TRBD2 may be the D gene (5 bases each). The CDR3 contains 14 residues. Looked up from germline, CDR1 is LNHDA and CDR2 is SQIVND (reference sequence). CDR3 residues: CASSMIRGTRELFF. Here the CDR3 DNA reads TGTGCCAGTAGTATGATCCGGGGCACCAGGGAGCTGTTTTTT.

This clonotype was recorded a few times. The chain couples TRBV6-6 to TRBJ1-3; D not certain. V was clipped by 4 bases and J by 0 bases, with 13 bases between them. This CDR3 is 16 amino acids long. Germline V gene data show CDR1 as MNHNY and CDR2 as SVGAGI (reference sequence). Here the CDR3 DNA reads TGTGCCAGCAGTTCCTACCACCCAGTCTCTGGAAACACCATATATTTT. As protein: CASSSYHPVSGNTIYF.

At least ten counts were recorded for this clonotype. The rearrangement links TRBV19 to TRBJ1-1; D might be TRBD1 (6 bases). Deletions cut 6 bases from V and 1 base from J, with 18 bases between. CDR3 size: 16 residues. Germline loops: CDR1 LNHDA, CDR2 SQIVND (reference sequence). CDR3 coding DNA: TGTGCCAGTAGCACCTGGCCACAGGGAACGAACACTGAAGCTTTCTTT. Translating gives CASSTWPQGTNTEAFF.

This clonotype was detected ten times or more. The rearrangement uses TRBV7-8 and TRBJ2-5, with D perhaps TRBD1 (6 bases). The CDR3 consists of 15 residues. Trimming stripped 4 bases from V and 4 bases from J, with 16 bases between. Looked up from germline, CDR1 is SGHVS and CDR2 is FQNEAQ. This CDR3 is CASSYLQGWGETQYF. The CDR3 bases are TGTGCCAGCAGCTATCTACAGGGTTGGGGAGAGACCCAGTACTTC.